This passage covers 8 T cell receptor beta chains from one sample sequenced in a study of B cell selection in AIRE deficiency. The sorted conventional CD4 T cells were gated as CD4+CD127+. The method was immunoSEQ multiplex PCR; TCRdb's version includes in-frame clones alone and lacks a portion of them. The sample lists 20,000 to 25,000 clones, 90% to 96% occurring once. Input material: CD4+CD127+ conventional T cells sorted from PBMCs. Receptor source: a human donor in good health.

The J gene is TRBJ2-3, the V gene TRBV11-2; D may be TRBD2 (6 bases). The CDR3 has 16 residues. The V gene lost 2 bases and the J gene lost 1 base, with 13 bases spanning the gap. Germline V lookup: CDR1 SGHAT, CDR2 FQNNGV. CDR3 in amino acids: CASSLRRVQGTDTQYF. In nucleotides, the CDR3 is TGTGCCAGCAGCTTAAGGAGGGTTCAGGGCACAGATACGCAGTATTTT.

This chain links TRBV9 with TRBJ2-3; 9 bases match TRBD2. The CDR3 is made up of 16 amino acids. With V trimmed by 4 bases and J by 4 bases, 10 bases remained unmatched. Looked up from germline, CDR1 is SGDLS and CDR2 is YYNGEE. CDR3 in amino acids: CASSSRVSGSADTQYF. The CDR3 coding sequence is TGTGCCAGCAGCTCCCGTGTTAGCGGGAGTGCAGATACGCAGTATTTT. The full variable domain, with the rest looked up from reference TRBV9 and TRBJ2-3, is DSGVTQTPKHLITATGQRVTLRCSPRSGDLSVYWYQQSLDQGLQFLIQYYNGEERAKGNILERFSAQQFPDLHSELNLSSLELGDSALYFCASSSRVSGSADTQYFGPGTRLTVL.

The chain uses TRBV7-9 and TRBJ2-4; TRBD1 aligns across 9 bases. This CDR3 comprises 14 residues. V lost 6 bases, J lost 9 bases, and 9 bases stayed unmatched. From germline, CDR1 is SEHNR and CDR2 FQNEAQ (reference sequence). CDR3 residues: CASRLDLTGGIQYF. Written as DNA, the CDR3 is TGTGCCAGCAGACTCGACTTGACAGGGGGCATTCAGTACTTC.

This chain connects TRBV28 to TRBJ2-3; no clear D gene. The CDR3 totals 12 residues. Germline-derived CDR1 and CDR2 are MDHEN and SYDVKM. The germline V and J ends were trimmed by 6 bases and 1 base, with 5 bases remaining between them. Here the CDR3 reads CASSRGTDTQYF. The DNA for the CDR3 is TGTGCCAGCAGCCGGGGCACAGATACGCAGTATTTT.

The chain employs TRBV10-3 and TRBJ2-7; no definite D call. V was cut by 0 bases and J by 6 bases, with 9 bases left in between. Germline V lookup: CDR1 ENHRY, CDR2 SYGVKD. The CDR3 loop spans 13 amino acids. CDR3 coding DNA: TGTGCCATCAGTGAGTCCCCCATAAGCGAGCAGTACTTC. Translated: CAISESPISEQYF.

CDR3 protein: CASSFQGTGELFF. The CDR3, as DNA: TGTGCCAGCAGCTTTCAGGGGACCGGGGAGCTGTTTTTT. V and J are TRBV7-9 and TRBJ2-2; possibly TRBD1 for D (6 bases). Germline assignment: CDR1 SEHNR and CDR2 FQNEAQ (reference sequence). Trimming left V 3 bases short and J 5 bases short, with 7 bases between. The CDR3 spans 13 residues.

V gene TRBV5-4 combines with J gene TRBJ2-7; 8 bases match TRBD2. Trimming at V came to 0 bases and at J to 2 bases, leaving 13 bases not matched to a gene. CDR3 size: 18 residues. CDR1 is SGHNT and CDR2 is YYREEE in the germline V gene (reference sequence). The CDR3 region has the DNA TGTGCCAGCAGCTTGGGGGCTAGCGGGCGCGGAGGGCCCTACGAGCAGTACTTC. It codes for CASSLGASGRGGPYEQYF.

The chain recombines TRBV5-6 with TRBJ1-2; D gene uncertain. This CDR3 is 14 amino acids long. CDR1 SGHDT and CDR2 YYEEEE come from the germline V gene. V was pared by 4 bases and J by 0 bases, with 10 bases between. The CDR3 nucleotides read TGTGCCAGCAGCGGGCCTAGAGCTAACTATGGCTACACCTTC. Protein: CASSGPRANYGYTF.